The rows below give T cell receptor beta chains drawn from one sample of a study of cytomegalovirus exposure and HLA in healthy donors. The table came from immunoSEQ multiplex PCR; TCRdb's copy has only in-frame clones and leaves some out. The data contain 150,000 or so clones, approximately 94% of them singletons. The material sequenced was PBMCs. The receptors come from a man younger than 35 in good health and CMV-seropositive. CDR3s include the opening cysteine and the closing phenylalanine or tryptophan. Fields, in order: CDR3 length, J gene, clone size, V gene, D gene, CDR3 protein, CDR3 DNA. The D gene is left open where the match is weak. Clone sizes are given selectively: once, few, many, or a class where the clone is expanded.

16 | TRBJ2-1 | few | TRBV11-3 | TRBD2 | CASSAHSGSSYNEQFF | TGTGCCAGCAGCGCCCATAGCGGGAGTTCCTACAATGAGCAGTTCTTC
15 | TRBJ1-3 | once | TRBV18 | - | CASSPRDASGNTIYF | TGTGCCAGCTCACCGAGAGATGCCTCTGGAAACACCATATATTTT
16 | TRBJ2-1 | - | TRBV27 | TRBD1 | CASSLIGQGDWNEQFF | TGTGCCAGCAGTCTAATAGGACAGGGGGATTGGAATGAGCAGTTCTTC
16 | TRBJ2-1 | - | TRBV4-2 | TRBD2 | CASSRPGTSGIGEQFF | TGTGCCAGCAGCCGACCTGGGACTAGCGGGATCGGTGAGCAGTTCTTC
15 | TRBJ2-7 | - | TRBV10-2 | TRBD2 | CASSAPGLASNEQYF | TGCGCCAGCAGTGCACCGGGACTAGCGAGCAACGAGCAGTACTTC
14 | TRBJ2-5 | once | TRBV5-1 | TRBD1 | CASSVPGQGETQYF | TGCGCCAGCAGCGTTCCGGGACAGGGAGAGACCCAGTACTTC
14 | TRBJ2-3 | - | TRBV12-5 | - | CASGSAPTGDTQYF | TGTGCTAGTGGTTCCGCCCCAACAGGAGATACGCAGTATTTT
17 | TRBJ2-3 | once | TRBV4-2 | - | CASSQGNGLGDGDTQYF | TGTGCCAGCAGCCAAGGGAACGGTCTGGGAGATGGGGATACGCAGTATTTT
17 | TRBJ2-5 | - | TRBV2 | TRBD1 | CASSDSRDRGIQETQYF | TGTGCCAGCAGTGATTCTCGGGACAGGGGAATCCAAGAGACCCAGTACTTC
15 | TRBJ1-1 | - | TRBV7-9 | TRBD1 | CASSEMTGVNTEAFF | TGTGCCAGCAGCGAAATGACAGGGGTGAACACTGAAGCTTTCTTT
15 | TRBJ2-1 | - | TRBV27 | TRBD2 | CASSKEGAGPNEQFF | TGTGCCAGCAGCAAAGAGGGAGCGGGACCGAATGAGCAGTTCTTC
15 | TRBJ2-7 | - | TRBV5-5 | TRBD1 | CASRPVTGDRNEQYF | TGTGCCAGCAGACCCGTGACAGGGGATAGGAACGAGCAGTACTTC
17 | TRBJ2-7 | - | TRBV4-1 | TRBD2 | CASSQRTSGILVYEQYF | TGCGCCAGCAGCCAGAGGACTAGCGGGATATTAGTCTACGAGCAGTACTTC
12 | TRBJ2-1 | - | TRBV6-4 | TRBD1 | CASRGQGLRQFF | TGTGCCAGCAGGGGACAGGGTTTAAGGCAGTTCTTC
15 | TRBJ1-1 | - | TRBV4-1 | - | CASSQVGSEGTEAFF | TGCGCCAGCAGCCAAGTCGGGTCGGAGGGGACTGAAGCTTTCTTT
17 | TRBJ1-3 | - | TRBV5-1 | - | CASSLEGRTISGNTIYF | TGCGCCAGCAGCTTGGAGGGGCGAACCATCTCTGGAAACACCATATATTTT
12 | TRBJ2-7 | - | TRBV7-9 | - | CASSLTGSEQYF | TGTGCCAGCAGCCTAACAGGGTCCGAGCAGTACTTC
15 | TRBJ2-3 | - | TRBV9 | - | CASSVVGTSTDTQYF | TGTGCCAGCAGCGTAGTCGGGACTAGCACAGATACGCAGTATTTT
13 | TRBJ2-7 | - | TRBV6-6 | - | CASHHPGTYEQYF | TGTGCCAGCCACCACCCAGGGACCTACGAGCAGTACTTC
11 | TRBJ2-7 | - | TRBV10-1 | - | CASRRRGEQYF | TGCGCCAGCAGAAGACGGGGCGAGCAGTACTTC
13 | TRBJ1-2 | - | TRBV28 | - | CASRSGGDYGYTF | TGTGCCAGCAGGAGTGGGGGCGACTATGGCTACACCTTC
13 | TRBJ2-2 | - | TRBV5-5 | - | CASSGYSTGELFF | TGTGCCAGCAGCGGTTATAGCACCGGGGAGCTGTTTTTT
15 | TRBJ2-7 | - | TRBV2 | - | CASTPLPSGSYEQYF | TGTGCCAGCACCCCCCTTCCATCGGGGTCCTACGAGCAGTACTTC
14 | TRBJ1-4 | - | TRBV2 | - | CASRQSQGNEKLFF | TGTGCCAGCAGGCAGTCACAGGGTAATGAAAAACTGTTTTTT
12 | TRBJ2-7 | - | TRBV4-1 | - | CASSSRADEQYF | TGCGCCAGCAGCTCACGAGCCGACGAGCAGTACTTC
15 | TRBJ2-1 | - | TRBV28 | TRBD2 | CASSFLAGGPNEQFF | TGTGCCAGCAGTTTCCTAGCGGGAGGGCCAAATGAGCAGTTCTTC
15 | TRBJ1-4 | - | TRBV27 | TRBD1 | CASSPWDRHNEKLFF | TGTGCCAGCAGTCCCTGGGACAGACATAATGAAAAACTGTTTTTT
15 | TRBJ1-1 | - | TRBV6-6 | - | CASRMGRDMNTEAFF | TGTGCCAGCAGGATGGGACGGGACATGAACACTGAAGCTTTCTTT
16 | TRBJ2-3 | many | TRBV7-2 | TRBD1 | CASSLAGQGATDTQYF | TGTGCCAGCAGCTTAGCTGGACAGGGGGCCACAGATACGCAGTATTTT
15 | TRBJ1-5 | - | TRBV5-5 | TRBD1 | CASSLWDSYNQPQHF | TGTGCCAGCAGCTTGTGGGACAGTTACAATCAGCCCCAGCATTTT
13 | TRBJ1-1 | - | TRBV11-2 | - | CASSLWRDTEAFF | TGTGCCAGCAGCTTATGGAGAGACACTGAAGCTTTCTTT
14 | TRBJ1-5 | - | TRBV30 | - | CAWSLGGGNQPQHF | TGTGCCTGGAGTTTGGGTGGAGGCAATCAGCCCCAGCATTTT
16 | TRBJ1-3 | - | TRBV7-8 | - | CASSSRRTDFGNTIYF | TGTGCCAGCAGCTCGCGTAGGACAGACTTCGGAAACACCATATATTTT
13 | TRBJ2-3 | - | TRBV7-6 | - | CASSLPGADTQYF | TGTGCCAGCAGCTTACCAGGGGCAGATACGCAGTATTTT
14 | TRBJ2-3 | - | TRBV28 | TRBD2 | CASSGLGGTDTQYF | TGTGCCAGCAGTGGACTAGGGGGCACAGATACGCAGTATTTT
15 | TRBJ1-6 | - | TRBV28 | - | CASSTPGPFNSPLHF | TGTGCCAGCAGTACCCCAGGGCCCTTTAATTCACCCCTCCACTTT
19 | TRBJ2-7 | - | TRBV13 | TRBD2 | CASSGGTSGRSPDYYEQYF | TGTGCCAGCAGCGGAGGGACTAGCGGGAGGAGCCCGGACTACTACGAGCAGTACTTC
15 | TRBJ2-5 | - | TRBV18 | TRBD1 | CASSPRRQGVETQYF | TGTGCCAGCTCACCACGGAGACAGGGCGTAGAGACCCAGTACTTC
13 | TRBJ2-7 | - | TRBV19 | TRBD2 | CASSILAGAEQYF | TGTGCCAGTAGTATACTAGCGGGAGCCGAGCAGTACTTC
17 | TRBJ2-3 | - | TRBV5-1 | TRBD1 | CASVTPRTGEFTDTQYF | TGCGCCAGCGTGACGCCCCGGACAGGAGAGTTCACAGATACGCAGTATTTT
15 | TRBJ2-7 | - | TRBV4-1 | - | CASSQVASDPYEQYF | TGCGCCAGCAGCCAAGTGGCTAGCGATCCTTACGAGCAGTACTTC
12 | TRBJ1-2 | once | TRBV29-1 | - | CSVDSTGNGYTF | TGCAGCGTTGATAGCACGGGTAATGGCTACACCTTC
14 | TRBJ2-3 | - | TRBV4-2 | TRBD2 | CASRQAGRTDTQYF | TGTGCCAGCAGGCAAGCGGGGAGAACAGATACGCAGTATTTT
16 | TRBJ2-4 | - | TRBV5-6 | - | CASSHPRRDRKNIQYF | TGTGCCAGCAGCCACCCCAGGCGGGACAGAAAAAACATTCAGTACTTC
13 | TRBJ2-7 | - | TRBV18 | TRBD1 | CASSSGQVYEQYF | TGTGCCAGCTCATCCGGACAGGTCTACGAGCAGTACTTC
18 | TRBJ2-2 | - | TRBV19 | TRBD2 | CASSMRRLAGGRTGELFF | TGTGCCAGTAGTATGCGACGACTAGCGGGAGGGCGGACCGGGGAGCTGTTTTTT
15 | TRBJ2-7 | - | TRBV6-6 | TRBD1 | CASSYRGQGSYEQYF | TGTGCCAGCAGTTACCGCGGACAGGGCTCCTACGAGCAGTACTTC
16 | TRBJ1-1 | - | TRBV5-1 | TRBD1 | CASSLEAGGEGTEAFF | TGCGCCAGCAGCTTGGAGGCAGGGGGCGAGGGCACTGAAGCTTTCTTT
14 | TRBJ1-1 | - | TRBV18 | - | CASSPGGLNTEAFF | TGTGCCAGCTCACCGGGGGGTTTGAACACTGAAGCTTTCTTT
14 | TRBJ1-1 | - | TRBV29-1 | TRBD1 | CSVPFRGLGTEAFF | TGCAGCGTTCCCTTCAGGGGGCTGGGGACTGAAGCTTTCTTT
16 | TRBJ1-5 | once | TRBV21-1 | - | CASSPRRRGQRQPQHF | TGTGCCAGCAGCCCCCGGCGAAGGGGGCAAAGACAGCCCCAGCATTTT
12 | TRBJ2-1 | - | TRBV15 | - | CATSRGGDEQFF | TGTGCCACCAGCAGAGGGGGCGATGAGCAGTTCTTC
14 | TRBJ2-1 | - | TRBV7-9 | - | CASGGVSAYNEQFF | TGTGCCAGCGGAGGGGTCTCCGCCTACAATGAGCAGTTCTTC
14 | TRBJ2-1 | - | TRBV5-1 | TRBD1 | CASSLKTGGNEQFF | TGCGCCAGCAGCTTGAAGACAGGGGGCAATGAGCAGTTCTTC
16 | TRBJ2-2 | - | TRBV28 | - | CASLTSGQGGTGELFF | TGTGCCAGCCTAACGTCGGGGCAGGGAGGCACCGGGGAGCTGTTTTTT